This T cell receptor beta chain came from a study of CD4 T cells in relation to SARS-CoV-2 and coronaviruses. Study overall: The negative reference was HIV-1 Nef peptide pool or peptide-free culture.

Comments on this clone: Its antigen is undetermined.

CD4+ T cells from unexposed donors were obtained before the COVID-19 pandemic (2011-2018). The cells were cultured for about ten days before CD4+ T cells were isolated. On days 3 and 7, cultures got half fresh IL-2 medium. The repertoire was sequenced with immunoSEQ multiplex PCR; TCRdb's copy has only in-frame clones and lacks some. The repertoire holds about 22,000 clones, 60% to 80% seen once, with roughly 12% in the top ten. This sequence originates from a human donor in good health. The sequencing input was CD4+ T cells from PBMCs, cultured in vitro.

CDR3 sequence reads: CSASLAGLFSEQFF. DNA for the CDR3: TGCAGTGCAAGTCTAGCGGGCCTTTTTTCCGAGCAGTTCTTC. The V gene is TRBV20-1, the J gene TRBJ2-1; 8 bases fit TRBD2. Looked up from germline, CDR1 is DFQATT and CDR2 is SNEGSKA (reference sequence). Losses at the gene ends were 6 bases for V and 10 bases for J; bases not matched to a gene: 14. This CDR3 region has 14 residues.